The rows below give T cell receptor beta chains drawn from one sample of a study of beta chain features in type 1 diabetes. The protocol was immunoSEQ multiplex PCR, while the TCRdb copy is restricted to in-frame clones and leaves out a portion. Of some 250,000 clones listed, over 11% are singletons. The sample consisted of naive CD4+ T cells from blood. The receptors derive from a man aged 25-40 years with type 1 diabetes. Each CDR3 is given with its conserved first and last residue. A D gene is named only where the DNA matches it firmly. For some rows the clone size is stated as once, few or many, or as a class when expanded; others skip it.

D gene	V gene	J gene	clone size	CDR3 length	CDR3 protein	CDR3 DNA
TRBD1	TRBV27	TRBJ2-5	NA	13	CASRGTGGSTQYF	TGTGCCAGCAGAGGGACAGGGGGGTCGACCCAGTACTTC
NA	TRBV30	TRBJ2-7	few	11	CAWSVHYEQYF	TGTGCCTGGAGTGTCCACTACGAGCAGTACTTC
TRBD1	TRBV29-1	TRBJ2-3	NA	13	CSVRTGSTDTQYF	TGCAGCGTCAGGACAGGGTCCACAGATACGCAGTATTTT
TRBD2	TRBV19	TRBJ2-1	few	15	CASSPGTISYNEQFF	TGTGCCAGTAGCCCCGGGACTATCTCCTACAATGAGCAGTTCTTC
TRBD2	TRBV5-1	TRBJ2-5	NA	15	CASSQGLAAQETQYF	TGCGCCAGCAGCCAGGGACTAGCGGCCCAAGAGACCCAGTACTTC
NA	TRBV7-9	TRBJ1-1	few	15	CASSLSSGVDTEAFF	TGTGCCAGCAGCTTATCCTCCGGAGTGGACACTGAAGCTTTCTTT
NA	TRBV6-5	TRBJ1-1	few	13	CASSYGGDTEAFF	TGTGCCAGCAGTTACGGAGGGGACACTGAAGCTTTCTTT
NA	TRBV5-4	TRBJ1-6	NA	14	CASLRQGGNSPLHF	TGTGCCAGCTTACGACAAGGAGGGAATTCACCCCTCCACTTT
NA	TRBV6-1	TRBJ2-2	NA	15	CASRTVLTRTGELFF	TGTGCCAGCAGGACCGTCCTGACGCGGACCGGGGAGCTGTTTTTT
TRBD1	TRBV5-1	TRBJ1-4	few	16	CASSMDRGRTNEKLFF	TGCGCCAGCAGCATGGACAGGGGACGGACTAATGAAAAACTGTTTTTT
NA	TRBV20-1	TRBJ2-7	few	11	CSATPAYEQYF	TGCAGTGCTACTCCGGCCTACGAGCAGTACTTC
TRBD1	TRBV15	TRBJ2-4	NA	16	CATENRDSPAKNIQYF	TGTGCCACCGAGAACCGGGACAGTCCAGCCAAAAACATTCAGTACTTC
NA	TRBV18	TRBJ1-3	few	13	CASSARVAGTIYF	TGTGCCAGCTCAGCCAGGGTGGCCGGCACCATATATTTT
TRBD2	TRBV5-1	TRBJ2-5	NA	17	CASSLGSGANLQETQYF	TGCGCCAGCAGCTTGGGTAGCGGGGCTAACCTCCAAGAGACCCAGTACTTC
TRBD1	TRBV11-1	TRBJ2-5	NA	14	CASSLPGQQETQYF	TGTGCCAGCAGCTTGCCGGGACAGCAAGAGACCCAGTACTTC
NA	TRBV5-1	TRBJ2-1	NA	16	CASSSGGASSYNEQFF	TGCGCCAGCAGCTCCGGCGGGGCGAGCTCCTACAATGAGCAGTTCTTC
NA	TRBV5-6	TRBJ2-1	few	15	CASSFNRLSYNEQFF	TGTGCCAGCAGTTTTAACAGGTTATCCTACAATGAGCAGTTCTTC
TRBD1	TRBV7-9	TRBJ1-5	NA	14	CASSRTGGHQPQHF	TGTGCCAGCAGCCGGACAGGGGGCCATCAGCCCCAGCATTTT
TRBD1	TRBV29-1	TRBJ2-3	few	15	CSVEVVQGAGDTQYF	TGCAGCGTTGAAGTGGTACAGGGGGCGGGAGATACGCAGTATTTT
NA	TRBV5-1	TRBJ2-2	NA	15	CASSYGSAKTGELFF	TGCGCCAGCAGTTACGGGAGCGCGAAGACCGGGGAGCTGTTTTTT
NA	TRBV2	TRBJ2-3	NA	13	CASSLEVADTQYF	TGTGCCAGCAGCCTAGAGGTGGCAGATACGCAGTATTTT
TRBD1	TRBV29-1	TRBJ2-1	few	14	CSVAPLGQGGAQFF	TGCAGCGTCGCCCCCCTAGGACAGGGTGGGGCTCAGTTCTTC
TRBD1	TRBV5-4	TRBJ2-3	few	17	CASRTGTGEVGTDTQYF	TGTGCCAGCAGAACCGGGACAGGGGAGGTCGGCACAGATACGCAGTATTTT
TRBD1	TRBV7-6	TRBJ1-5	NA	21	CASSLEPWDRGARGSNQPQHF	TGTGCCAGCAGCTTGGAACCCTGGGACAGGGGCGCCCGAGGAAGCAATCAGCCCCAGCATTTT